The 21 T cell receptor beta chains below were found in one sample sequenced in a study of T cell changes during pregnancy in multiple sclerosis. Sequenced by immunoSEQ multiplex PCR; TCRdb stores in-frame clones only, minus some. This table has just over 90,000 clones, 90% to 95% appearing once. Material: peripheral blood, obtained after pregnancy. The receptors derive from a female donor in good health, enrolled as a control in a pregnancy study.

The chain combines TRBV4-2 with TRBJ2-6; D unresolved. The CDR3 extends over 17 amino acids. The germline CDR1 and CDR2 sequences are LGHNA and YNFKEQ. Between the trimmed V and J ends, which lost 2 bases and 2 bases, there was a span of 13 bases. The CDR3 loop reads CASSQIAADAGANVLTF. The CDR3 nucleotides read TGTGCCAGCAGCCAAATCGCGGCAGACGCTGGGGCCAACGTCCTGACTTTC.

The chain joins TRBV6-5 to TRBJ1-1; D possibly corresponds to TRBD1 (5 bases). The CDR3 loop spans 16 amino acids. The germline V and J ends were trimmed by 0 bases and 4 bases, with 15 bases remaining between them. Germline assignment: CDR1 MNHEY and CDR2 SVGAGI. The CDR3 region has the DNA TGTGCCAGCAGTTACTCCGGTTCGGGGGTGAGCACTGAAGCTTTCTTT. Residues: CASSYSGSGVSTEAFF.

The count of this clone is one. The chain recombines TRBV19 with TRBJ1-2; maybe TRBD1 (5 bases). The germline V gene has CDR1 LNHDA and CDR2 SQIVND (reference sequence). V was clipped by 3 bases and J by 8 bases, with 13 bases between them. The CDR3 extends over 13 amino acids. The CDR3 protein is CASSIRQFDGYTF. For the CDR3, the DNA is TGTGCCAGTAGTATTCGACAGTTTGACGGCTACACCTTC.

The chain combines TRBV10-1 with TRBJ1-2; TRBD1 might be the D (6 bases). Germline-derived CDR1 and CDR2 are WNHNN and SYGVQD (reference sequence). The V end lost 4 bases, the J end lost 5 bases, and 23 bases lay between the germline ends. This CDR3 has 17 amino acids. In DNA, the CDR3 is TGCGCCAGCAGTGTCAACAGGGCGGCCCTTAGGCTGTATGGCTACACCTTC. Protein: CASSVNRAALRLYGYTF.

The rearrangement links TRBV11-1 to TRBJ1-1; D is ambiguous. V was shortened by 2 bases and J by 5 bases, with 9 bases between the two germline ends. In germline, CDR1 is SGHAT, CDR2 FQDESV (reference sequence). The CDR3 contains 13 residues. The CDR3 here is CASSLRSGTEAFF. In DNA form, the CDR3 reads TGTGCCAGCAGCTTACGGAGCGGGACTGAAGCTTTCTTT.

The rearrangement uses TRBV18 and TRBJ2-3; 12 bases map to TRBD1. From germline, CDR1 is KGHSH and CDR2 LQKENI. The CDR3 covers 17 residues. V trimming: 3 bases; J trimming: 5 bases; junction bases outside the gene matches: 9. The CDR3 is CASSPRSGQGAGDTQYF. CDR3 nucleotides: TGTGCCAGCTCACCCCGGTCGGGACAGGGGGCCGGAGATACGCAGTATTTT.

V is TRBV7-2 and J is TRBJ2-2; D is unclear. V dropped 2 bases and J dropped 6 bases, with 13 bases sitting between them. The CDR3 extends over 15 amino acids. From germline, CDR1 is SGHTA and CDR2 FQGNSA. This CDR3 is CASSLNPRVAGELFF. DNA of the CDR3: TGTGCCAGCAGCTTAAACCCCCGGGTGGCCGGGGAGCTGTTTTTT.

The gene calls are TRBV28 and TRBJ2-2; possibly TRBD2 for D (7 bases). Germline V lookup: CDR1 MDHEN, CDR2 SYDVKM. This CDR3 has 15 amino acids. The V and J ends lost 7 bases and 4 bases respectively, with 16 bases between them. CDR3 sequence (DNA): TGTGCCAGCAACCCCCCGGGGGGCCGCACCGGGGAGCTGTTTTTT. Amino acids: CASNPPGGRTGELFF.

This rearrangement joins TRBV4-3 to TRBJ2-7, with 7 nucleotides matching TRBD1. The CDR3 runs 15 residues. CDR1 LGHNA and CDR2 YSLEER come from the germline V gene. V gave up 0 bases and J gave up 3 bases; unmatched junction bases: 5. The CDR3 sequence is CASSQDQPGGYEQYF. For the CDR3, the DNA is TGCGCCAGCAGCCAAGATCAGCCAGGGGGCTACGAGCAGTACTTC.

On this clone itself: Its ends do not fully match the called genes, so a read error is possible. The rearrangement links TRBV7-7 to TRBJ2-7; TRBD1 matches 7 bases. The germline CDR1 and CDR2 sequences are SSHAT and FNYEAQ (reference sequence). CDR3 size: 13 residues. This CDR3 reads CASSPGDSYEQYF. The CDR3 DNA is TGTGCTAGCAGCCCTGGGGACAGCTACGAGCAGTACTTC.

The chain employs TRBV5-1 and TRBJ2-3; TRBD2 matches 7 bases. The CDR3 has 16 amino acids. Germline trimming cut 0 bases from V and 8 bases from J; bases unmatched to any gene: 12. Germline CDR1 and CDR2: SGHRS and YFSETQ. Written as DNA, the CDR3 is TGCGCCAGCAGCTTGGCCGGGGACTACACGGGGGGTACGCAGTATTTT. Protein: CASSLAGDYTGGTQYF.

This sequence joins TRBV6-4 and TRBJ2-3; TRBD2 matches at 8 bases. The trim removed 6 bases at V and 0 bases at J, leaving 2 bases unmatched. The germline V gene has CDR1 MRHNA and CDR2 SNTAGT. The CDR3 contains 14 residues. For the CDR3, the DNA is TGTGCCAGCAGCGAGCGGGGGAGCACAGATACGCAGTATTTT. Its translation: CASSERGSTDTQYF.

This clone is judged medium-sized (0.01 to 0.1%). The rearrangement joins TRBV27 to TRBJ1-2, with 7 positions matching TRBD1. The CDR3 extends over 14 amino acids. The germline V gene encodes CDR1 MNHEY and CDR2 SMNVEV (reference sequence). V shed 9 bases and J 2 bases; nucleotides not matched to a gene: 9. The CDR3 reads CASCPTGMNYGYTF. The CDR3 DNA sequence: TGTGCCAGTTGCCCGACAGGGATGAACTATGGCTACACCTTC.

This chain joins TRBV27 and TRBJ2-2; D might be TRBD1 (6 bases). Germline V gene data show CDR1 as MNHEY and CDR2 as SMNVEV (reference sequence). The CDR3 runs to 14 residues. V lost 5 bases and J 1 base, leaving 8 bases between the germline ends. The CDR3 region has the DNA TGTGCCAGCAGTCCGACAGGGAACACCGGGGAGCTGTTTTTT. Its translation: CASSPTGNTGELFF.

This chain joins TRBV10-3 and TRBJ1-3; D is possibly TRBD1 (6 bases). Per the germline V gene, CDR1 is ENHRY and CDR2 is SYGVKD. The CDR3 is made up of 13 amino acids. V was shortened by 10 bases and J by 1 base, with 11 bases between the two germline ends. This chain's CDR3 is CATGTNSGNTIYF. CDR3 bases: TGTGCCACCGGGACAAATTCTGGAAACACCATATATTTT.

The CDR3 bases are TGTGCCAGCAGTCCCGGGAGAGGGATATACAATGAGCAGTTCTTC. Translated: CASSPGRGIYNEQFF. The chain employs TRBV28 and TRBJ2-1, with D maybe TRBD2 (6 bases). Germline-derived CDR1 and CDR2 are MDHEN and SYDVKM. This CDR3 region has 15 residues. V was shortened by 5 bases and J by 4 bases, with 15 bases between the two germline ends.

The chain combines TRBV4-3 with TRBJ1-4, with 7 bases matching TRBD1. The CDR3 length is 17 residues. J lost 0 bases, V lost 2 bases, and 6 bases had no gene match. From germline, CDR1 is LGHNA and CDR2 YSLEER. CDR3 DNA: TGCGCCAGCAGCCAAACGACAGGGTCCGCAACTAATGAAAAACTGTTTTTT. Protein product: CASSQTTGSATNEKLFF.

The rearrangement links TRBV7-9 to TRBJ2-3; 14 positions match TRBD2. This CDR3 is built from 16 residues. The germline gives CDR1 SEHNR, CDR2 FQNEAQ (reference sequence). V shed 4 bases, J shed 6 bases, and the junction held 6 bases outside the gene matches. CDR3 residues: CASSSGLAGGGDTQYF. The CDR3 DNA reads TGTGCCAGCAGCTCAGGACTAGCGGGGGGCGGGGATACGCAGTATTTT. The entire variable domain, with the rest obtained from reference TRBV7-9 and TRBJ2-3, is as follows: DTGVSQNPRHKITKRGQNVTFRCDPISEHNRLYWYRQTLGQGPEFLTYFQNEAQLEKSRLLSDRFSAERPKGSFSTLEIQRTEQGDSAMYLCASSSGLAGGGDTQYFGPGTRLTVL.

J is TRBJ1-1 and V is TRBV7-2, with D perhaps matching TRBD1 (5 bases). The CDR3 length is 13 residues. V was shortened by 4 bases and J by 7 bases, with 13 bases between the two germline ends. Germline V gene lookup returns CDR1 SGHTA and CDR2 FQGNSA. The CDR3 loop reads CASSSNNQGEAFF. DNA of the CDR3: TGTGCCAGCAGCTCCAATAATCAGGGTGAAGCTTTCTTT.

This clone was counted a single time. The chain uses TRBV5-1 and TRBJ2-2; 9 bases map to TRBD1. Per the germline V gene, CDR1 is SGHRS and CDR2 is YFSETQ. With 3 bases clipped from V and 2 bases from J, the junction kept 8 bases outside the gene matches. The CDR3 has 17 amino acids. The CDR3 loop is CASSWPRDRENTGELFF. The CDR3 region has the DNA TGCGCCAGCAGCTGGCCCCGGGACAGGGAAAACACCGGGGAGCTGTTTTTT.

The J gene is TRBJ1-2, the V gene TRBV6-5; TRBD1 might be the D (5 bases). Between the trimmed V and J ends, which lost 4 bases and 1 base, there was a span of 10 bases. The CDR3 runs 14 residues. Germline loops: CDR1 MNHEY, CDR2 SVGAGI. DNA of the CDR3: TGTGCCAGCAGTTCCGGACACCTTAACTATGGCTACACCTTC. Translation: CASSSGHLNYGYTF.